The 3 T cell receptor beta chains below all came from one sample that was sequenced in a study of blood T cell repertoires in COVID-19. Produced via immunoSEQ multiplex PCR; TCRdb's table is partial and in-frame only. The sample comprises under 200,000 clones, about 80% of which are singletons, and 6.5% rests with the top ten. The sequencing sample was made of peripheral blood. Receptors were obtained from a man in his 70s with active or convalescent COVID-19.

The V call is TRBV5-1, the J call TRBJ2-1; TRBD2 is a possible D gene (6 bases). V was shortened by 5 bases and J by 3 bases, with 12 bases between the two germline ends. The germline V gene encodes CDR1 SGHRS and CDR2 YFSETQ. CDR3 length: 14 residues. CDR3 loop: CASSGGTGYNEQFF. The CDR3 DNA reads TGCGCCAGCAGTGGGGGGACCGGCTACAATGAGCAGTTCTTC.

The genes are TRBV6-4 and TRBJ1-5; D might be TRBD1 (5 bases). CDR3 length equals 13 residues. Trimming removed 6 bases from V and 5 bases from J, with 11 bases in between. Germline CDR1 reads MRHNA; CDR2 reads SNTAGT. The CDR3 nucleotides read TGTGCCAGCAGCCTCGACAGAGATCAGCCCCAGCATTTT. Its translation: CASSLDRDQPQHF.

This clone appeared a single time. The rearrangement uses TRBV18 and TRBJ1-5; D gene uncertain. The CDR3 runs 15 residues. V lost 6 bases and J 3 bases, leaving 15 bases between the germline ends. Germline V CDR1 and CDR2: KGHSH, LQKENI. CDR3 in amino acids: CASSPAGLINQPQHF. CDR3 coding DNA: TGTGCCAGCTCCCCCGCCGGGTTGATCAATCAGCCCCAGCATTTT.